This T cell receptor beta chain appears in the sequencing data of a study of somatic mutations in cytotoxic T cells in rheumatoid arthritis. Study summary: Specimens for follow-up analysis were procured in the course of immunosuppressive therapy such as methotrexate, hydroxychloroquine and sulfasalazine. Study-level points and caveats: Levels of CD8+ T-cell clonality in rheumatoid arthritis patients were statistically indistinguishable from those seen in age-matched healthy controls, with no significant difference. Antigenic targets recognized by the expanded CD8+ clones remained undetermined. The slight TRBV07 underrepresentation in rheumatoid arthritis patients received no adjustment for multiple comparisons.

A remark on this clone: Antigen specificity is unknown.

TCRdb keeps only in-frame clones here, not all; method: immunoSEQ multiplex PCR. The table records several thousand clones, approximately 80% of them present only once. Trimming cost V 2 bases and J 0 bases, with 12 bases left between them. The CDR3 consists of 15 residues. Germline lookup yields CDR1 SGHDT and CDR2 YYEEEE. The chain uses TRBV5-6 and TRBJ2-7, with a possible D match to TRBD1 (5 bases). The source material was CD8+ T cells sorted from blood, sampled at a follow-up visit. The sequence derives from an older woman with rheumatoid arthritis. This CDR3 is CASSFWRQSSYEQYF. The DNA for the CDR3 is TGTGCCAGCAGCTTTTGGAGACAGAGCTCCTACGAGCAGTACTTC.